This T cell receptor beta chain was sequenced during a study of OX40 agonist ivuxolimab in advanced cancers. Study-wide background: About 42% of patients had received prior checkpoint inhibitor therapy.

V lost 0 bases, J lost 7 bases, and 7 bases lay in between. Germline V lookup: CDR1 SGDLS, CDR2 YYNGEE. This CDR3 has 13 amino acids. Study results and caveats: In the 0.1 to 3.0 mg/kg range, CD4+ and CD8+ blood T cells had expanded clonally by week 6.

The table came from immunoSEQ multiplex PCR; TCRdb's copy has only in-frame clones and leaves some out. The sample has about 46,000 clones; 75% to 95% are singletons. A word on this clone: The antigen remains undetermined.

This TCR derives from an adult with an advanced solid tumor such as melanoma, head and neck, liver or kidney cancer. The material was CD4+ or CD8+ T cells sorted from blood, obtained in a trial of the OX40 agonist ivuxolimab. The rearrangement uses TRBV9 and TRBJ2-2, with a weak D call TRBD2 (5 bases). The CDR3 DNA sequence: TGTGCCAGCAGCGTAGATGGAGGCGGGGAGCTGTTTTTT. Translated: CASSVDGGGELFF.